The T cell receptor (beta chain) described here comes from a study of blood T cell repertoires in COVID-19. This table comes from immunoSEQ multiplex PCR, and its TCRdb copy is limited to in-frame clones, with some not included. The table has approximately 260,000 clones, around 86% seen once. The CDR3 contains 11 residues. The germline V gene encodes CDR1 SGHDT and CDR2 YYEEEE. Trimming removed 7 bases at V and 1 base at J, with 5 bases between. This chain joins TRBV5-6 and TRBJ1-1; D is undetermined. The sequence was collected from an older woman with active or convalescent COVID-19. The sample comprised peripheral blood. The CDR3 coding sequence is TGTGCCAGCGAGAAGAACACTGAAGCTTTCTTT. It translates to CASEKNTEAFF.